This T cell receptor beta chain was captured by sequencing in a study of blood T cells in healthy people across ages. With V trimmed by 1 base and J by 5 bases, 5 bases remained unmatched. The CDR3 is 15 amino acids. Germline CDR1 and CDR2: LGHDT and YNNKEL (reference sequence). The second PCR ran about 6 to 12 cycles with a sample-barcoded 5' primer and J-beta primers. TCRdb re-analysed the 5' RACE reads in MiXCR, keeping a single row per CDR3 protein. The sample contains about 1.6 million distinct CDR3 sequences, roughly a third of which appear only once. This chain uses TRBV3-1 with TRBJ1-2; 9 bases are shared with TRBD1. The specimen sequenced was blood. This clonotype originated in a woman in her thirties in good health. CDR3 sequence reads: CASSQADRGRYGYTF. The CDR3 DNA follows: TGTGCCAGCAGCCAAGCGGACAGGGGTCGGTATGGCTACACCTTC.